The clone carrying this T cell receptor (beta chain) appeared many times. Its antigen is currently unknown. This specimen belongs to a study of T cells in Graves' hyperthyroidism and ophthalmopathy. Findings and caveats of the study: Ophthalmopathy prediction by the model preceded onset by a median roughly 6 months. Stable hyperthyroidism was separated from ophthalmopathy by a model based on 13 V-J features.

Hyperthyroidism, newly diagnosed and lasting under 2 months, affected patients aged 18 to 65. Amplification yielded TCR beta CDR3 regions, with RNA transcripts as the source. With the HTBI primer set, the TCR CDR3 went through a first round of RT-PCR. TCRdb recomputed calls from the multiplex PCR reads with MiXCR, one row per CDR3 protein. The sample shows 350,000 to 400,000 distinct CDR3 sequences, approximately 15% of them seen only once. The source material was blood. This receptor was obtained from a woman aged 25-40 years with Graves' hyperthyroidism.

CDR3 region: CASSLSPRGPETQYF. The CDR3 nucleotides read TGTGCCAGCAGCTTGTCCCCCAGGGGGCCGGAGACCCAGTACTTC. This chain links TRBV7-7 with TRBJ2-5; 8 positions agree with TRBD1. With V trimmed by 3 bases and J by 5 bases, 8 bases remained unmatched. This CDR3 spans 15 amino acids. CDR1 and CDR2 (germline): SSHAT, FNYEAQ (reference sequence).